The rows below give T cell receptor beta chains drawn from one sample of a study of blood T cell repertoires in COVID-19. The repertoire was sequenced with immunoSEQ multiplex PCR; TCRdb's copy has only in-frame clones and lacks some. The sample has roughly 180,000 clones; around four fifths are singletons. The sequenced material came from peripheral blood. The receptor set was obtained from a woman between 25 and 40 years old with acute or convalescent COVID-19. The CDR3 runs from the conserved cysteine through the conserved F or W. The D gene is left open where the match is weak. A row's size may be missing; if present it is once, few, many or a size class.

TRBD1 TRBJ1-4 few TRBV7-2 TGTGCCAGCAGCGTTACAGGGGGCCCCCCAGAAAAACTGTTTTTT CASSVTGGPPEKLFF
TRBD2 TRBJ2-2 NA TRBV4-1 TGCGCCAGCAGCCAAGTGACTAGCGGGGGGTTCGCGAACACCGGGGAGCTGTTTTTT CASSQVTSGGFANTGELFF
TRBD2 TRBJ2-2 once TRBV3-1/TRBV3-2 TGTGCCAGCAGCCATACTAGCGGGAGAACCGGGGAGCTGTTTTTT CASSHTSGRTGELFF
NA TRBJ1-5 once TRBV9 TGTGCCAGCAGCGTAGCTGGAGGCCCAAATCAGCCCCAGCATTTT CASSVAGGPNQPQHF
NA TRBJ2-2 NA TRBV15 TGTGCCACCAGGCCAACGGGGGTTAGAGGGACCGGGGAGCTGTTTTTT CATRPTGVRGTGELFF
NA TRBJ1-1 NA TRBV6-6 TGTGCCAGCGGGGCCTTGCTGATGAACACTGAAGCTTTCTTT CASGALLMNTEAFF
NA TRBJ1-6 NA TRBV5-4 TGTGCCAGCAGCCCGGGAGGTTCACCCCTCCACTTT CASSPGGSPLHF
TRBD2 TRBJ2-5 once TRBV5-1 TGCGCCAGCAGCTTGGGGGAGCGGGAGGAGACCCAGTACTTC CASSLGEREETQYF
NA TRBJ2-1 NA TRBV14 TGTGCCAGCAGCCAAGCGTACAATGAGCAGTTCTTC CASSQAYNEQFF
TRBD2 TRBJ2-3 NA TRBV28 TGTGCCAGCAGTTTTCCTCTTAGCGGGGGGGCCCCAGATACGCAGTATTTT CASSFPLSGGAPDTQYF
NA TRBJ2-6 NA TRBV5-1 TGCGCCAGCAGCAAGGTAGCCCCCTCTGGGGCCAACGTCCTGACTTTC CASSKVAPSGANVLTF
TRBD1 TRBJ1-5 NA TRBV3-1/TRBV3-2 TGTGCCAGCAGTCAGGACAGGGTCAGTTCGCCCCAGCATTTT CASSQDRVSSPQHF
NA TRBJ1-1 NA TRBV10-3 TGTGCCATCAGCCCGGAGGGGACGAACACTGAAGCTTTCTTT CAISPEGTNTEAFF
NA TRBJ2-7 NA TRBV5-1 TGCGCCAGCAGCTTGAGAACAGACTCCTACGAGCAGTACTTC CASSLRTDSYEQYF
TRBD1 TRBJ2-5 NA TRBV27 TGTGCCAGCAGTTTGGCAGGGGGCCTACAAGAGACCCAGTACTTC CASSLAGGLQETQYF
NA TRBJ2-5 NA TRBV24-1 TGTGCCTCTTTCCCGGGAGTGTACCAAGAGACCCAGTACTTC CASFPGVYQETQYF
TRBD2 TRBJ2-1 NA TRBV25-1 TGTGCCAGCAGTGTCCTGACTAGCGGGGATAATGAGCAGTTCTTC CASSVLTSGDNEQFF
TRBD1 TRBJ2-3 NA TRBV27 TGTGCCAGCGGGGAGACAGGGCGCAGCACAGATACGCAGTATTTT CASGETGRSTDTQYF
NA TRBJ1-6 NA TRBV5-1 TGCGCCAGCAGCTTGGGGGGTGCGCACGAAACACGGGGGATGTTAAACCGTTCACCCCTCCACTTT CASSLGGAHETRGMLNRSPLHF